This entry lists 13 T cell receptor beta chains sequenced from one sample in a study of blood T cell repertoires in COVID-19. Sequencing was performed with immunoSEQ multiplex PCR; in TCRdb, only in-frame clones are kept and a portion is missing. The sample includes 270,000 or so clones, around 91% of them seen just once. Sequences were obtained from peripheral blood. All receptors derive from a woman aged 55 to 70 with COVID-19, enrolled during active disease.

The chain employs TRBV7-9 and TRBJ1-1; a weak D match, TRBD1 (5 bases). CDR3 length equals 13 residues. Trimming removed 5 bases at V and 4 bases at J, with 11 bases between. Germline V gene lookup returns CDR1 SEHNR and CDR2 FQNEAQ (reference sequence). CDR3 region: CASSLNRPTEAFF. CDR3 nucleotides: TGTGCCAGCAGCCTAAACAGGCCCACTGAAGCTTTCTTT.

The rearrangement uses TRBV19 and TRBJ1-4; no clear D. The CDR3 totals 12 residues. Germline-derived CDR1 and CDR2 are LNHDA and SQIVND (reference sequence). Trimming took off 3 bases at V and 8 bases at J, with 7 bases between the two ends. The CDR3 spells CASSISREKLFF. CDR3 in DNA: TGTGCCAGTAGTATCAGCAGGGAAAAACTGTTTTTT.

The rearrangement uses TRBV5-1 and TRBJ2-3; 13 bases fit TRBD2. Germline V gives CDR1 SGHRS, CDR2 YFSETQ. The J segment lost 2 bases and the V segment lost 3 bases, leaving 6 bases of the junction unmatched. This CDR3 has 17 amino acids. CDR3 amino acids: CASSSGLAGVNTDTQYF. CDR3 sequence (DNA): TGCGCCAGCAGCTCAGGACTAGCGGGGGTGAACACAGATACGCAGTATTTT.

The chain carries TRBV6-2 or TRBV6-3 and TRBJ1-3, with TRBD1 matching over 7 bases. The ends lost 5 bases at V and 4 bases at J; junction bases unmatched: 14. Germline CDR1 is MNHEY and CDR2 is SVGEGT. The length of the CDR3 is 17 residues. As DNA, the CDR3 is TGTGCCAGCAGTCGCCCGGCAGGGGGAACTTCGGGAAACACCATATATTTT. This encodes CASSRPAGGTSGNTIYF.

The CDR3 DNA sequence: TGTGCCAGCACCCAAACGCCAGGGACAGGGGGAGAGGGCTACACCTTC. Amino acid sequence: CASTQTPGTGGEGYTF. J is TRBJ1-2 and V is TRBV9; 11 bases line up with TRBD1. Trimming took 6 bases from V and 8 from J; bases not matched to a gene: 15. This CDR3 has 16 residues. CDR1 and CDR2 (germline): SGDLS, YYNGEE.

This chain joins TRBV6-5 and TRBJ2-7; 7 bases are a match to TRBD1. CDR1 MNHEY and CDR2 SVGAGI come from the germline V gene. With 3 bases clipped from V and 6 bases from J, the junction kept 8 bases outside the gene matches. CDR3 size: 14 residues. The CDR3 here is CASSYIGGQIEQYF. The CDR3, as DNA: TGTGCCAGCAGTTATATAGGGGGACAGATCGAGCAGTACTTC.

The CDR3 DNA follows: TGTGCCAGCAGGAAGCCCGGTCAAGAGACCCAGTACTTC. It is translated as CASRKPGQETQYF. The chain has TRBV6-5 and TRBJ2-5; D remains unclear. This CDR3 contains 13 residues. V was trimmed by 6 bases and J by 2 bases, leaving 10 bases between them. The V gene's germline CDR1 is MNHEY and CDR2 SVGAGI.

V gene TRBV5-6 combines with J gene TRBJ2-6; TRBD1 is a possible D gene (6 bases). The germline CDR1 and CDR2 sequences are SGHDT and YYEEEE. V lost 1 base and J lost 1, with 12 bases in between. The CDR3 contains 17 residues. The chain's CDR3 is CASSLPGEWSGANVLTF. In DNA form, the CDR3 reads TGTGCCAGCAGCTTGCCAGGGGAGTGGTCTGGGGCCAACGTCCTGACTTTC.

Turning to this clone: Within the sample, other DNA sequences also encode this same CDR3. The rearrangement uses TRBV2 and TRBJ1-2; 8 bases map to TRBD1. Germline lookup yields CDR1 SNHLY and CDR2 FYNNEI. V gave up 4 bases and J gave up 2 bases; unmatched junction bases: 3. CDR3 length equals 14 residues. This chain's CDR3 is CASSARQGNYGYTF. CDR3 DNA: TGTGCCAGCAGTGCTAGACAGGGGAACTATGGCTACACCTTC.

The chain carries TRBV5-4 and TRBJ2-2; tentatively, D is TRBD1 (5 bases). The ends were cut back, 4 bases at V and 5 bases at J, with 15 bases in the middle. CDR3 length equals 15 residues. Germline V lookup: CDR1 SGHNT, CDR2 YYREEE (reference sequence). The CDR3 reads CASSPGRAWTGELFF. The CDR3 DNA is TGTGCCAGCAGCCCTGGCAGGGCGTGGACCGGGGAGCTGTTTTTT.

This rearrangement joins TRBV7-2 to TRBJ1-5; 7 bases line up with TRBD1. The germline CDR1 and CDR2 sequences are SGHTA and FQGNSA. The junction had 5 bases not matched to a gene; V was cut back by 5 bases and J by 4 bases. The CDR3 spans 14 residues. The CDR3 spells CASSVDRVNQPQHF. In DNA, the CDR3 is TGTGCCAGCAGCGTTGACAGGGTAAATCAGCCCCAGCATTTT.

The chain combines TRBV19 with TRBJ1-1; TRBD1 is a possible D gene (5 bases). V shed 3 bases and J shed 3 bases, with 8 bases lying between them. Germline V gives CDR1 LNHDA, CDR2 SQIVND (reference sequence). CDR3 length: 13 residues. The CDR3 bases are TGTGCCAGTAGTATCTGGGGGGACACTGAAGCTTTCTTT. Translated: CASSIWGDTEAFF.

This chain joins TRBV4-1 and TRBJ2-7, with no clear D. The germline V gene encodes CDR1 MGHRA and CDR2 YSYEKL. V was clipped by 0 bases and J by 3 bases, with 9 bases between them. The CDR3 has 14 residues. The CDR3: CASSQERSDYEQYF. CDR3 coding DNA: TGCGCCAGCAGCCAAGAACGGAGTGACTACGAGCAGTACTTC.